This T cell receptor (beta chain) was observed in a study of CD8 T cells in Susac syndrome. This CDR3 comprises 14 residues. Trimming stripped 5 bases from V and 1 base from J, with 14 bases between. Germline V lookup: CDR1 DFQATT, CDR2 SNEGSKA (reference sequence). Regarding this clonotype: Its antigen is currently unknown.

Blood CD8+ and CD4+ T cells underwent high-throughput TCR beta sequencing. Study-level points and caveats: Clonal expansion was missing from Susac syndrome CD4+ T cell repertoires.

Random hexamers primed reverse transcription of about 0.5 to 1 ug RNA. Amplification of the TCR beta CDR3 was carried out by immunoSEQ multiplex PCR, which spanned a total of 54 Vbeta and 13 Jbeta segments. Using its own MiXCR run on the immunoSEQ multiplex PCR reads, TCRdb lists one record per CDR3 protein. The table includes some 200,000 distinct CDR3 sequences, around 95% detected once. V is TRBV20-1 and J is TRBJ1-1, with TRBD1 as a possible D gene (6 bases). The clonotype comes from a human donor with Susac syndrome. Specimen: CD4+ T cells from PBMCs. The CDR3 DNA follows: TGCAGTGCTGACGGGGGGGGCAGGAACACTGAAGCTTTCTTT. Translation: CSADGGGRNTEAFF.